What follows describes a single T cell receptor beta chain. Its antigen is as yet unknown. These data originate in a study of shared clonotypes between healthy human individuals. Looking at the study overall: Per donor, CD8 memory used one plate, CD8 naive used two, CD4 memory used three and CD4 naive used three. The study, taken as a whole, reports: Generation probabilities of non-shared clonotypes were lower (relative to those shared by all four donors).

Repertoires were generated with immunoSEQ multiplex PCR, while TCRdb's copy carries only in-frame clones and drops some. The sample consists of around 1.4 million clones, 98% of them appearing once. Every one of the donors was a Caucasian adult that lived in Nashville, Tennessee. CD4+ cells were split into CD45RA+ naive and CD45RA-negative memory subsets. This TCR derives from a man aged 25 to 40 in good health. The sample taken for sequencing was naive CD4+ T cells sorted from blood. The subset denotes: CD45RA+ positively selected.

CDR3 sequence reads: CASTTRAGGTDTQYF. The CDR3 DNA reads as TGTGCCAGCACCACCCGAGCGGGAGGCACAGATACGCAGTATTTT. The V gene is TRBV9, the J gene TRBJ2-3; TRBD2 matches at 8 bases. J gave up 1 base and V 6 bases, and 7 bases lay outside the gene matches. CDR1 is SGDLS, CDR2 YYNGEE, per germline. The CDR3 has 15 amino acids.